The 24 T cell receptor beta chains in this list originate from one sample, sequenced in a study of cytomegalovirus exposure and HLA in healthy donors. The PCR was carried out with 60 Vbeta primers and 13 Jbeta primers. Method: immunoSEQ multiplex PCR; TCRdb's copy keeps in-frame clones and lacks some. The table includes approximately 180,000 clones, more than 60% detected once. The source material was PBMCs. The receptors were gathered from a woman aged 55-69 years in good health and CMV-seropositive.

The V gene is TRBV10-3, the J gene TRBJ1-2, with TRBD1 as a possible D gene (5 bases). Trimming took 3 bases from V and 3 from J, leaving 11 bases between them. The germline V gene encodes CDR1 ENHRY and CDR2 SYGVKD. The CDR3 runs to 14 residues. CDR3 protein: CAISDNGAHYGYTF. The CDR3 nucleotides are TGTGCCATCAGTGACAATGGGGCCCACTATGGCTACACCTTC.

The table lists this clone with a count of one. This rearrangement joins TRBV7-3 to TRBJ1-2; D is unresolved. The CDR3 extends over 13 amino acids. Trimming left V 2 bases short and J 13 bases short, with 17 bases between. The germline gives CDR1 SGHTA, CDR2 FQGTGA. The CDR3 region has the DNA TGTGCCAGCAGCTTATCTGGGGTGGGAGGGCCCACCTTC. Translation gives CASSLSGVGGPTF.

The chain is built from TRBV9 and TRBJ2-4; 9 bases are a match to TRBD2. Germline CDR1 and CDR2: SGDLS and YYNGEE. J gave up 6 bases and V 0 bases, and 7 bases lay outside the gene matches. There are 16 residues in the CDR3. CDR3 region: CASSVGTSGGTNIQYF. The CDR3 DNA reads as TGTGCCAGCAGCGTAGGTACCAGCGGGGGGACAAACATTCAGTACTTC.

The rearrangement uses TRBV5-1 and TRBJ1-3; maybe TRBD1 (6 bases). The V gene's germline CDR1 is SGHRS and CDR2 YFSETQ. V shed 3 bases and J shed 3 bases, with 13 bases lying between them. This CDR3 has 15 residues. DNA of the CDR3: TGCGCCAGCAGCTCTACCATGACAGGTGGAAACACCATATATTTT. Translating it yields CASSSTMTGGNTIYF.

V usage is TRBV9 and J usage is TRBJ2-5; weak D call: TRBD2 (7 bases). V gave up 5 bases and J gave up 3 bases, with 11 bases separating them. This CDR3 comprises 13 residues. Germline CDR1 reads SGDLS; CDR2 reads YYNGEE. The CDR3 loop reads CASSEGGEETQYF. The CDR3 region has the DNA TGTGCCAGCAGTGAGGGGGGGGAAGAGACCCAGTACTTC.

The rearrangement uses TRBV27 and TRBJ2-5, with 7 positions matching TRBD1. CDR1 MNHEY and CDR2 SMNVEV come from the germline V gene (reference sequence). With V trimmed by 5 bases and J by 2 bases, 5 bases remained unmatched. The CDR3 covers 14 residues. The CDR3 reads CASSHRQGQETQYF. The DNA of the CDR3 is TGTGCCAGCAGTCATCGACAGGGACAAGAGACCCAGTACTTC.

This chain connects TRBV28 to TRBJ2-5; 8 nucleotides match TRBD2. Germline CDR1 reads MDHEN; CDR2 reads SYDVKM. J lost 4 bases, V lost 5 bases, and 12 bases had no gene match. The CDR3 has 16 residues. The CDR3 here is CASSRWSGRRIETQYF. The CDR3 region has the DNA TGTGCCAGCAGTCGATGGAGCGGGAGACGCATAGAGACCCAGTACTTC.

This clone was counted once. J is TRBJ1-1 and V is TRBV5-8; possibly TRBD1 for D (6 bases). The CDR3 extends over 15 amino acids. V was clipped by 4 bases and J by 1 base, with 14 bases between them. The V gene's germline CDR1 is SGHTS and CDR2 YDEGEE. CDR3 nucleotides: TGTGCCAGCAGCATCTACGGACAGCCGAACACTGAAGCTTTCTTT. It yields the protein CASSIYGQPNTEAFF.

Regarding this clone: The junction departs from germline at one end; a sequencing error may be responsible. The gene calls are TRBV28 and TRBJ2-2; 7 nucleotides align to TRBD2. Germline CDR1 and CDR2: MDHEN and SYDVKM. This CDR3 has 16 residues. The CDR3 DNA reads TGTGCCAGCAGCTTATTGGGGGGGGGTCGAACCGGGGAGCTGTTTTTT. It encodes CASSLLGGGRTGELFF. Using reference TRBV28 and TRBJ2-2 for the parts outside the CDR3, the full variable domain is DVKVTQSSRYLVKRTGEKVFLECVQDMDHENMFWYRQDPGLGLRLIYFSYDVKMKEKGDIPEGYSVSREKKERFSLILESASTNQTSMYLCASSLLGGGRTGELFFGEGSRLTVL.

The rearrangement links TRBV4-1 to TRBJ1-2; D uncertain. The germline gives CDR1 MGHRA, CDR2 YSYEKL. CDR3 length equals 15 residues. With 1 base removed from V and 4 bases from J, the gap between germline ends came to 13 bases. CDR3 DNA: TGCGCCAGCAGCCAAGTGAGGCGGGAGGCCTATGGCTACACCTTC. This translates into CASSQVRREAYGYTF.

The chain combines TRBV15 with TRBJ2-3; 7 positions agree with TRBD2. Germline assignment: CDR1 LNHNV and CDR2 YYDKDF (reference sequence). V dropped 1 base and J dropped 1; count of bases not matched to a gene: 2. This CDR3 region has 15 residues. Here the CDR3 reads CATSRGGRRTDTQYF. The DNA for the CDR3 is TGTGCCACCAGCAGAGGCGGGAGACGCACAGATACGCAGTATTTT.

This clone has only one observation. The chain joins TRBV6-6 to TRBJ2-7, with 8 bases aligning to TRBD2. The germline V gene encodes CDR1 MNHNY and CDR2 SVGAGI (reference sequence). With V trimmed by 0 bases and J by 2 bases, 3 bases remained unmatched. The length of the CDR3 is 15 residues. This CDR3 reads CASSYSRAGAYEQYF. CDR3 DNA: TGTGCCAGCAGTTACTCGAGAGCGGGAGCCTACGAGCAGTACTTC.

This rearrangement joins TRBV4-2 to TRBJ2-6; D may be TRBD1 (6 bases). V was pared by 0 bases and J by 0 bases, with 12 bases between. The CDR3 has 18 amino acids. From germline, CDR1 is LGHNA and CDR2 YNFKEQ. The CDR3 here is CASSQDGGQISGANVLTF. In DNA, the CDR3 is TGTGCCAGCAGCCAAGATGGGGGACAAATCTCTGGGGCCAACGTCCTGACTTTC.

This clone was observed a few times. This sequence joins TRBV6-6 and TRBJ2-4; 10 bases agree with TRBD1. The CDR3 length is 15 residues. The J segment lost 10 bases and the V segment lost 7 bases, leaving 13 bases of the junction unmatched. Germline values: CDR1 MNHNY, CDR2 SVGAGI (reference sequence). Here the CDR3 DNA reads TGTGCCAGCAACCCGGGACAGGGGATACTAGGAATTCAGTACTTC. It encodes CASNPGQGILGIQYF.

V usage is TRBV7-2 and J usage is TRBJ1-1; 7 nucleotides align to TRBD1. This CDR3 comprises 15 residues. Trimming at V came to 6 bases and at J to 1 base, leaving 8 bases not matched to a gene. Looked up from germline, CDR1 is SGHTA and CDR2 is FQGNSA. This CDR3 is CASRPRTGKNTEAFF. For the CDR3, the DNA is TGTGCCAGCAGACCCCGGACAGGAAAGAACACTGAAGCTTTCTTT.

This clone appeared a few times. This chain links TRBV19 with TRBJ1-6; D is unclear. Trimming shortened V by 3 bases and J by 6 bases, and 9 bases separated the two germline ends. CDR1 is LNHDA, CDR2 SQIVND, per germline (reference sequence). The CDR3 is 14 residues long. The CDR3 sequence is CASSISQTNSPLHF. Written as DNA, the CDR3 is TGTGCCAGTAGTATCTCACAGACTAATTCACCCCTCCACTTT. Full variable domain (rest looked up from reference TRBV19 and TRBJ1-6): DGGITQSPKYLFRKEGQNVTLSCEQNLNHDAMYWYRQDPGQGLRLIYYSQIVNDFQKGDIAEGYSVSREKKESFPLTVTSAQKNPTAFYLCASSISQTNSPLHFGNGTRLTVT.

The chain has TRBV27 and TRBJ2-7, with D possibly TRBD1 on 5 matching bases. This CDR3 comprises 15 residues. The V end was cut by 6 bases, the J end by 3 bases, with 18 bases between. Germline-derived CDR1 and CDR2 are MNHEY and SMNVEV (reference sequence). This chain's CDR3 is CASSRTPGLGYEQYF. The CDR3 region has the DNA TGTGCCAGCAGCCGAACCCCAGGGCTTGGCTACGAGCAGTACTTC.

As DNA, the CDR3 is TGTGCCAGCTCCCACGACAGGGTGAACACTGAAGCTTTCTTT. Amino acid sequence: CASSHDRVNTEAFF. The rearrangement joins TRBV18 to TRBJ1-1; TRBD1 aligns across 7 bases. CDR1 is KGHSH, CDR2 LQKENI, per germline. Losses at the gene ends were 6 bases for V and 0 bases for J; bases not matched to a gene: 4. The CDR3 consists of 14 residues.

This clone was observed a single time. The V call is TRBV7-6, the J call TRBJ2-7; 7 bases are shared with TRBD2. Per germline, CDR1 SGHVS and CDR2 FNYEAQ. Trimming at V came to 5 bases and at J to 2 bases, leaving 21 bases not matched to a gene. The CDR3 sequence is 19 residues long. The CDR3 bases are TGTGCCAGCAGCCCCCCCGGGGGGATCGCCCTCACTAAGACCTACGAGCAGTACTTC. Translated, it gives CASSPPGGIALTKTYEQYF.

This chain uses TRBV28 with TRBJ1-5; TRBD1 might be the D (6 bases). Germline V gives CDR1 MDHEN, CDR2 SYDVKM. V gave up 5 bases and J gave up 7 bases, with 15 bases separating them. CDR3 length equals 14 residues. In nucleotides, the CDR3 is TGTGCCAGCAGTCCGATCACAGGGAGCCAGCCCCAGCATTTT. Residues: CASSPITGSQPQHF.

The V call is TRBV15, the J call TRBJ1-1, with D possibly TRBD1 on 6 matching bases. Germline V lookup: CDR1 LNHNV, CDR2 YYDKDF (reference sequence). CDR3 length: 17 amino acids. V shed 0 bases and J shed 1 base, with 15 bases lying between them. The CDR3 DNA follows: TGTGCCACCAGCAGAGAGAGATCGGGGGGGCGGAACACTGAAGCTTTCTTT. This translates into CATSRERSGGRNTEAFF.

V gene TRBV9 combines with J gene TRBJ1-6; 8 positions match TRBD1. This CDR3 region has 15 residues. J gave up 8 bases and V 1 base, and 5 bases lay outside the gene matches. CDR1 and CDR2 from the germline V gene are SGDLS and YYNGEE. CDR3 sequence (DNA): TGTGCCAGCAGCGTAAGGACAGGGTCACATTCACCCCTCCACTTT. Its translation is CASSVRTGSHSPLHF.

The V and J genes are TRBV28 and TRBJ1-5; 8 bases fit TRBD1. With V trimmed by 5 bases and J by 7 bases, 10 bases remained unmatched. This CDR3 is built from 15 residues. CDR1 and CDR2 (germline): MDHEN, SYDVKM. The CDR3 coding sequence is TGTGCCAGCAGTACCGAACAGGGGGTAAAACAGCCCCAGCATTTT. Translated: CASSTEQGVKQPQHF.

This clone was seen a handful of times. The germline gene is not matched at one end of the junction; a read error may be the cause. The chain joins TRBV5-1 to TRBJ2-6; 12 bases agree with TRBD2. Looked up from germline, CDR1 is SGHRS and CDR2 is YFSETQ. This CDR3 has 19 residues. The CDR3 loop reads CASRNPGLAGPSGANGLTF. As DNA, the CDR3 is TGCGCCAGCAGGAATCCGGGACTAGCGGGTCCCTCTGGGGCCAACGGCCTGACTTTC.